The 30 T cell receptor beta chains in this list originate from one sample, sequenced in a study of T-cell memory formation after mild COVID-19. TCRdb redid the calling of the 5' RACE reads with MiXCR, one entry per CDR3 protein. The sample has about 350,000 distinct CDR3 sequences; 25% to 30% are singletons. The sequenced material came from PBMCs or a T cell subset sorted from them (not recorded which). The receptors derive from an adult woman who had mild COVID-19 (a few samples of this study predate the infection). Cell type and time point are not known.

The V gene is TRBV7-2, the J gene TRBJ2-1; D possibly corresponds to TRBD2 (7 bases). This CDR3 has 13 residues. In germline, CDR1 is SGHTA, CDR2 FQGNSA. Trimming took off 1 base at V and 10 bases at J, with 11 bases between the two ends. CDR3 nucleotides: TGTGCCAGCAGCTTAGGGGGGGGCAGGGAGCAGTTCTTC. It specifies CASSLGGGREQFF. The entire variable domain, with the rest obtained from reference TRBV7-2 and TRBJ2-1, is as follows: GAGVSQSPSNKVTEKGKDVELRCDPISGHTALYWYRQSLGQGLEFLIYFQGNSAPDKSGLPSDRFSAERTGGSVSTLTIQRTQQEDSAVYLCASSLGGGREQFFGPGTRLTVL.

This clonotype turned up a few times. V is TRBV7-9 and J is TRBJ1-1; no reliable D call. V was clipped by 4 bases and J by 10 bases, with 10 bases between them. Germline CDR1 and CDR2: SEHNR and FQNEAQ (reference sequence). CDR3 size: 11 residues. CDR3 coding DNA: TGTGCCAGCAGCTCGAGCCCGGGAGCTTTCTTT. Protein product: CASSSSPGAFF.

This clonotype was observed a single time. The V gene is TRBV30, the J gene TRBJ1-3; D gene unclear. Trimming left V 0 bases short and J 4 bases short, with 7 bases between. The CDR3 consists of 13 residues. CDR1 is GTSNPN, CDR2 SVGIG, per germline (reference sequence). The CDR3 loop is CAWSVQNGNTIYF. Here the CDR3 DNA reads TGTGCCTGGAGTGTCCAAAACGGAAACACCATATATTTT.

This clonotype has ten or more counts. The chain carries TRBV6-5 and TRBJ2-7, with TRBD2 identical over 9 bases. This CDR3 is 15 amino acids long. V trimming: 8 bases; J trimming: 2 bases; junction bases outside the gene matches: 10. CDR1 is MNHEY, CDR2 SVGAGI, per germline. The CDR3 DNA is TGTGCCAGCCGTAGAGGGCGGGGGGGGACCTACGAGCAGTACTTC. Translated, it gives CASRRGRGGTYEQYF.

The sample holds many counts of this clonotype. The chain recombines TRBV9 with TRBJ2-1, with D hard to call. This CDR3 has 12 amino acids. The V gene's germline CDR1 is SGDLS and CDR2 YYNGEE. Trimming removed 0 bases from V and 5 bases from J, with 3 bases in between. The CDR3 bases are TGTGCCAGCAGCGTAGGGGACAATGAGCAGTTCTTC. This codes for CASSVGDNEQFF.

This clonotype was counted only a few times. This rearrangement joins TRBV7-8 to TRBJ2-6; unclear D gene. V was shortened by 4 bases and J by 0 bases, with 10 bases between the two germline ends. The CDR3 extends over 16 amino acids. CDR1 is SGHVS and CDR2 is FQNEAQ in the germline V gene. CDR3 DNA: TGTGCCAGCAGCTCCCCGGGCCGCTCTGGGGCCAACGTCCTGACTTTC. It codes for CASSSPGRSGANVLTF.

This clonotype occurred a few times. CDR3 loop: CASSDPMTDGPYEQYF. CDR3 coding DNA: TGTGCCAGCAGCGATCCCATGACTGACGGGCCCTACGAGCAGTACTTC. The chain couples TRBV7-9 to TRBJ2-7; no definite D call. The V gene's germline CDR1 is SEHNR and CDR2 FQNEAQ (reference sequence). Between the trimmed V and J ends, which lost 5 bases and 2 bases, there was a span of 19 bases. The CDR3 runs 16 residues.

In this sample, this clonotype turned up a few times. V is TRBV6-5 and J is TRBJ2-3; D is perhaps TRBD1 (6 bases). Germline lookup yields CDR1 MNHEY and CDR2 SVGAGI. The CDR3 has 16 amino acids. V lost 6 bases to trimming and J lost 0 bases, with 16 bases between them. The CDR3 bases are TGTGCCAGCAGCTCCGGTTGGACAGATAGCACAGATACGCAGTATTTT. Protein sequence: CASSSGWTDSTDTQYF.

The rearrangement links TRBV4-1 to TRBJ2-3; a possible D gene is TRBD1 (6 bases). CDR1 MGHRA and CDR2 YSYEKL come from the germline V gene. This CDR3 has 14 residues. This CDR3 reads CAGGPGTHTDTQYF. For the CDR3, the DNA is TGCGCTGGGGGTCCAGGGACACACACAGATACGCAGTATTTT.

V gene TRBV12-3 or TRBV12-4 combines with J gene TRBJ1-1, with 7 positions matching TRBD1. This CDR3 has 14 residues. J gave up 5 bases and V 7 bases, and 10 bases lay outside the gene matches. The CDR3 reads CASTFTTGETEAFF. The CDR3 DNA is TGTGCCAGCACCTTCACCACAGGGGAAACTGAAGCTTTCTTT.

The J gene is TRBJ2-1, the V gene TRBV19; TRBD2 matches at 8 bases. Losses at the gene ends were 6 bases for V and 9 bases for J; bases not matched to a gene: 4. The CDR3 is made up of 12 amino acids. CDR1 is LNHDA, CDR2 SQIVND, per germline (reference sequence). CDR3 sequence reads: CASSPGGPEQFF. CDR3 sequence (DNA): TGTGCCAGTAGCCCGGGAGGGCCTGAGCAGTTCTTC.

This clonotype occurred a few times. This chain links TRBV7-3 with TRBJ2-1; 10 nucleotides match TRBD1. This CDR3 has 17 residues. The germline V gene encodes CDR1 SGHTA and CDR2 FQGTGA. The V and J ends lost 1 base and 6 bases, in that order; junction bases with no gene match: 9. DNA of the CDR3: TGTGCCAGCAGCTTAAGGGCCGGGACAGGGGTCAGCAATGAGCAGTTCTTC. This gives the protein CASSLRAGTGVSNEQFF.

This clonotype has at least ten counts. The CDR3 reads CASSLDASGRPSSTDTQYF. CDR3 sequence (DNA): TGCGCCAGCAGCTTGGATGCTAGCGGGAGACCCTCTAGCACAGATACGCAGTATTTT. This chain connects TRBV5-1 to TRBJ2-3; TRBD2 matches 10 bases. The CDR3 totals 19 residues. Unmatched junction bases numbered 10, after V lost 0 bases and J lost 0 bases. The germline V gene has CDR1 SGHRS and CDR2 YFSETQ. Full variable domain (missing parts from reference TRBV5-1 and TRBJ2-3): KAGVTQTPRYLIKTRGQQVTLSCSPISGHRSVSWYQQTPGQGLQFLFEYFSETQRNKGNFPGRFSGRQFSNSRSEMNVSTLELGDSALYLCASSLDASGRPSSTDTQYFGPGTRLTVL.

This clonotype has more than one count but fewer than ten. V gene TRBV25-1 combines with J gene TRBJ2-7, with 10 positions matching TRBD1. CDR1 and CDR2 (germline): MGHDK, SYGVNS. CDR3 length: 15 residues. V dropped 2 bases and J dropped 2; count of bases not matched to a gene: 3. CDR3 sequence reads: CASSEDRGLPYEQYF. The CDR3 DNA follows: TGTGCCAGCAGTGAAGACAGGGGGCTCCCCTACGAGCAGTACTTC.

This clonotype has more than one count but fewer than ten. The J gene is TRBJ2-3, the V gene TRBV12-3 or TRBV12-4, with D perhaps TRBD1 (6 bases). Trimming took off 4 bases at V and 5 bases at J, with 28 bases between the two ends. The CDR3 has 19 residues. The CDR3 loop reads CASSSWGIQGIGRVDTQYF. In nucleotides, the CDR3 is TGTGCCAGCAGTTCATGGGGCATACAGGGAATTGGTCGCGTAGATACGCAGTATTTT.

The J gene is TRBJ2-2, the V gene TRBV11-2, with 14 bases lining up with TRBD2. V dropped 8 bases and J dropped 1; count of bases not matched to a gene: 3. Germline V gene lookup returns CDR1 SGHAT and CDR2 FQNNGV. The CDR3 has 16 amino acids. The DNA of the CDR3 is TGTGCCAGCGCGGGACTAGCGGGAGTGAACACCGGGGAGCTGTTTTTT. This encodes CASAGLAGVNTGELFF.

The sample holds a few counts of this clonotype. J is TRBJ2-3 and V is TRBV9; perhaps TRBD2 as D (6 bases). Germline CDR1 reads SGDLS; CDR2 reads YYNGEE. The CDR3 contains 17 residues. The ends were cut back, 1 base at V and 0 bases at J, with 15 bases in the middle. The CDR3 loop is CASSVSSVTRSTDTQYF. In DNA form, the CDR3 reads TGTGCCAGCAGCGTATCTTCGGTGACTAGAAGCACAGATACGCAGTATTTT.

The chain carries TRBV24-1 and TRBJ2-1, with a tentative D call TRBD1 (6 bases). The length of the CDR3 is 17 residues. The ends were cut back, 3 bases at V and 2 bases at J, with 16 bases in the middle. Germline V gene data show CDR1 as KGHDR and CDR2 as SFDVKD. The chain's CDR3 is CATSDTGSEGAYNEQFF. The CDR3 region has the DNA TGTGCCACCAGTGATACCGGTAGTGAGGGGGCCTACAATGAGCAGTTCTTC.

This clonotype was found a few times. The chain couples TRBV2 to TRBJ2-3; 11 positions agree with TRBD2. Germline trimming cut 8 bases from V and 2 bases from J; bases unmatched to any gene: 3. This CDR3 comprises 14 residues. Germline V gene lookup returns CDR1 SNHLY and CDR2 FYNNEI. The CDR3: CASWTSGFTDTQYF. The CDR3 coding sequence is TGTGCCAGCTGGACTAGCGGGTTCACAGATACGCAGTATTTT.

The chain joins TRBV12-3 or TRBV12-4 to TRBJ2-1; 12 positions agree with TRBD2. Trimming removed 4 bases from V and 5 bases from J; junction bases left unmatched: 12. This CDR3 is built from 18 residues. For the CDR3, the DNA is TGTGCCAGCAGTTCCCCCCGTTCGGCTAGCGGGAGGGACAATGAGCAGTTCTTC. As protein: CASSSPRSASGRDNEQFF.

This clonotype was seen a handful of times. The genes are TRBV29-1 and TRBJ1-1, with D unresolved. Germline V gene lookup returns CDR1 SQVTM and CDR2 ANQGSEA. V lost 4 bases, J lost 0 bases, and 9 bases lay in between. The CDR3 length is 13 residues. Written as DNA, the CDR3 is TGCAGCGTTGGTAAGGGAATGAACACTGAAGCTTTCTTT. Amino acids: CSVGKGMNTEAFF.

This clonotype was seen a few times. V gene TRBV19 combines with J gene TRBJ1-4; no reliable D call. Germline-derived CDR1 and CDR2 are LNHDA and SQIVND (reference sequence). The V end lost 6 bases, the J end lost 8 bases, and 10 bases lay between the germline ends. This CDR3 is 12 amino acids long. This CDR3 is CASRPSEEKLFF. CDR3 DNA sequence: TGTGCCAGTAGACCTAGCGAGGAAAAACTGTTTTTT.

This chain links TRBV5-1 with TRBJ2-7; 8 nucleotides align to TRBD2. The CDR3 consists of 16 residues. The germline V gene encodes CDR1 SGHRS and CDR2 YFSETQ. The junction had 16 bases not matched to a gene; V was cut back by 4 bases and J by 7 bases. The CDR3 region has the DNA TGCGCCAGCAGCCCGTCGGTTCCGGGGGGGCCGCGGGAGCAGTACTTC. This sequence encodes CASSPSVPGGPREQYF.

This clonotype was observed a handful of times. The chain couples TRBV24-1 to TRBJ1-1; D is perhaps TRBD1 (6 bases). The germline CDR1 and CDR2 sequences are KGHDR and SFDVKD. The ends were cut back, 5 bases at V and 8 bases at J, with 14 bases in the middle. CDR3 length equals 13 residues. Here the CDR3 reads CATSAGDIGEAFF. CDR3 in DNA: TGTGCCACCAGTGCCGGGGACATCGGGGAAGCTTTCTTT.

This clonotype has more than one count but fewer than ten. The chain links TRBV5-1 to TRBJ2-5; no clear D. The V gene's germline CDR1 is SGHRS and CDR2 YFSETQ. Trimming removed 8 bases at V and 4 bases at J, with 9 bases between. The CDR3 totals 11 residues. The CDR3 DNA reads TGCGCCAGGCCGCCCCGAGAGACCCAGTACTTC. It codes for CARPPRETQYF.

In this sample, this clonotype turned up a few times. The chain employs TRBV20-1 and TRBJ2-2; D unresolved. Germline V gene data show CDR1 as DFQATT and CDR2 as SNEGSKA (reference sequence). The CDR3 totals 14 residues. The V and J ends lost 5 bases and 2 bases respectively, with 12 bases between them. Here the CDR3 reads CSAAPLRNTGELFF. For the CDR3, the DNA is TGCAGTGCTGCCCCCCTTCGAAACACCGGGGAGCTGTTTTTT.

Many counts were recorded for this clonotype. The chain combines TRBV12-3 or TRBV12-4 with TRBJ1-1; D may be TRBD1 (5 bases). The CDR3 is 13 residues long. V gave up 3 bases and J gave up 1 base, with 6 bases separating them. CDR3 protein: CASSFDRNTEAFF. The DNA for the CDR3 is TGTGCCAGCAGTTTCGACAGGAACACTGAAGCTTTCTTT.

This clonotype occurred a few times. This chain uses TRBV6-4 with TRBJ2-1; D is possibly TRBD1 (6 bases). Trimming shortened V by 5 bases and J by 10 bases, and 15 bases separated the two germline ends. The germline V gene has CDR1 MRHNA and CDR2 SNTAGT. CDR3 size: 13 residues. The CDR3 reads CASSSDRNREQFF. Written as DNA, the CDR3 is TGTGCCAGCAGTAGCGACAGGAATAGGGAGCAGTTCTTC.

This clonotype was found a few times. The chain links TRBV5-1 to TRBJ2-3; D is possibly TRBD1 (6 bases). The CDR3 is 14 amino acids. Trimming removed 7 bases from V and 0 bases from J, with 12 bases in between. CDR1 is SGHRS and CDR2 is YFSETQ in the germline V gene. The CDR3 DNA reads TGCGCCAGCTCCGGACAGCCGAGCACAGATACGCAGTATTTT. It specifies CASSGQPSTDTQYF.

This clonotype was counted only a few times. The V and J genes are TRBV5-1 and TRBJ1-6; 7 bases fit TRBD1. The germline V gene has CDR1 SGHRS and CDR2 YFSETQ. There are 18 residues in the CDR3. The trim removed 4 bases at V and 9 bases at J, leaving 19 bases unmatched. Written as DNA, the CDR3 is TGCGCCAGCAGCCGGACAGGCGGCGAAGCCGCTTGGACTTCACCCCTCCACTTT. Amino acids: CASSRTGGEAAWTSPLHF.